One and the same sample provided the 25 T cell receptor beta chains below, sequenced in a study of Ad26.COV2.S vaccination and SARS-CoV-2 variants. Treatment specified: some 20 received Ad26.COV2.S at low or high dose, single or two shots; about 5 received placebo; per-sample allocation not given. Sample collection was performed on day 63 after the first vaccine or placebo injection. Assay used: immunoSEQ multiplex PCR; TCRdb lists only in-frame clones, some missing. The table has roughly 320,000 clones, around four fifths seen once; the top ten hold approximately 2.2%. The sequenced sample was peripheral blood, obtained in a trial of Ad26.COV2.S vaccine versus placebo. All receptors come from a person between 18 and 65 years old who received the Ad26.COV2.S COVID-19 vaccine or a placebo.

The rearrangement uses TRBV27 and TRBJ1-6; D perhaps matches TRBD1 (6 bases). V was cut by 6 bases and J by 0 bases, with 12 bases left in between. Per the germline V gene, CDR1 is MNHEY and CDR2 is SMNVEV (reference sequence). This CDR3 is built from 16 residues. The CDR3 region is CASRVTGSSYNSPLHF. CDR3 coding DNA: TGTGCCAGCAGGGTTACAGGGAGCTCCTATAATTCACCCCTCCACTTT.

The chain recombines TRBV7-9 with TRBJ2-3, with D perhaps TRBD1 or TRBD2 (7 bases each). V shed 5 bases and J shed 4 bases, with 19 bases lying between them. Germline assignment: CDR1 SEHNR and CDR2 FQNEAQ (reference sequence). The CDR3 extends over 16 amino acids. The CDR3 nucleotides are TGTGCCAGCAGCCTTCAGGGGGGGATGGTTCCAGATACGCAGTATTTT. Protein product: CASSLQGGMVPDTQYF.

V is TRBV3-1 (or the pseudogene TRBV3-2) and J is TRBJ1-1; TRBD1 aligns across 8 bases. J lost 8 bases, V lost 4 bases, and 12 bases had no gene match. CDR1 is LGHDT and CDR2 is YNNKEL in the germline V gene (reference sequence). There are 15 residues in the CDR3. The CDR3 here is CASSLARDRLVEAFF. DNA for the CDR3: TGTGCCAGCAGCCTAGCAAGGGACAGGTTAGTAGAAGCTTTCTTT.

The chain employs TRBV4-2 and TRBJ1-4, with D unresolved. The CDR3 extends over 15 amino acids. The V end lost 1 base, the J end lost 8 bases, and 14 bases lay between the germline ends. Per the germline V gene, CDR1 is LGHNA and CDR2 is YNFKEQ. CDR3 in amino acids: CASSQGDFMGEKLFF. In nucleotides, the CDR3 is TGTGCCAGCAGCCAAGGGGATTTTATGGGAGAAAAACTGTTTTTT.

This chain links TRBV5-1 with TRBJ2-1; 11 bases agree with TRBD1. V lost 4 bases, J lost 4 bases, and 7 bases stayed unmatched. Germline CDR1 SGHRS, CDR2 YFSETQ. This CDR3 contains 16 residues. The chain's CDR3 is CASSKRTGGVYNEQFF. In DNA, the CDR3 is TGCGCCAGCAGCAAAAGGACAGGGGGCGTATACAATGAGCAGTTCTTC.

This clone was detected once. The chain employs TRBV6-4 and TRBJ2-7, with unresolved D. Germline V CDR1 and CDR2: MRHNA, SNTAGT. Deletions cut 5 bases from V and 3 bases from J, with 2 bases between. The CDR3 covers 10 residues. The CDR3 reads CASSHYEQYF. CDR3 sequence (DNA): TGTGCCAGCAGTCACTACGAGCAGTACTTC.

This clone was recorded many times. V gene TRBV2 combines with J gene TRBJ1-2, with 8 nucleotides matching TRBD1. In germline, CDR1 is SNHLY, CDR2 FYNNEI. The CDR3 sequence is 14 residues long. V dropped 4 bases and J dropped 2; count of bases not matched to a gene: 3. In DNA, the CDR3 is TGTGCCAGCAGTGGGGGACAGGCAAACTATGGCTACACCTTC. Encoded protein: CASSGGQANYGYTF.

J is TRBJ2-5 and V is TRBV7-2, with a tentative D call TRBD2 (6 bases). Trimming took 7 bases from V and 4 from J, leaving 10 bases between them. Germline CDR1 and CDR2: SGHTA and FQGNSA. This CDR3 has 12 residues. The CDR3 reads CASNRLGETQYF. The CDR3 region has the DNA TGTGCCAGCAACCGACTAGGAGAGACCCAGTACTTC.

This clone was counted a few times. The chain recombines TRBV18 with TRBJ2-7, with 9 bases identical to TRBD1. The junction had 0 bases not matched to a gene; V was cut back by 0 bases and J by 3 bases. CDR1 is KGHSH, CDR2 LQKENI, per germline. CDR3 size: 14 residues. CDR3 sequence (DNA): TGTGCCAGCTCACCACCGACAGGGGGCTACGAGCAGTACTTC. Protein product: CASSPPTGGYEQYF. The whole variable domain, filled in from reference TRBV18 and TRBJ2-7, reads NAGVMQNPRHLVRRRGQEARLRCSPMKGHSHVYWYRQLPEEGLKFMVYLQKENIIDESGMPKERFSAEFPKEGPSILRIQQVVRGDSAAYFCASSPPTGGYEQYFGPGTRLTVT.

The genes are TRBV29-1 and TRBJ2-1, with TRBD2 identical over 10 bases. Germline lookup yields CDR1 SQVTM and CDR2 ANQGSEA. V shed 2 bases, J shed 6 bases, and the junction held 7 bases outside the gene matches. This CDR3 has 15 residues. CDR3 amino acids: CSVESGGGAGNEQFF. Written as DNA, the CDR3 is TGCAGCGTTGAAAGCGGGGGGGGCGCGGGCAATGAGCAGTTCTTC.

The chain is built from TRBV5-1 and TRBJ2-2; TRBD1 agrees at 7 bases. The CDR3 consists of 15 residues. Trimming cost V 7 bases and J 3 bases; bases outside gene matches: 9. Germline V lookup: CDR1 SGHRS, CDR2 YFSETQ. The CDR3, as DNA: TGCGCCAGCGGGGCCGAGACAGGGCACACCGGGGAGCTGTTTTTT. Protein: CASGAETGHTGELFF. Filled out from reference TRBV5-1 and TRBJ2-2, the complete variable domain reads KAGVTQTPRYLIKTRGQQVTLSCSPISGHRSVSWYQQTPGQGLQFLFEYFSETQRNKGNFPGRFSGRQFSNSRSEMNVSTLELGDSALYLCASGAETGHTGELFFGEGSRLTVL.

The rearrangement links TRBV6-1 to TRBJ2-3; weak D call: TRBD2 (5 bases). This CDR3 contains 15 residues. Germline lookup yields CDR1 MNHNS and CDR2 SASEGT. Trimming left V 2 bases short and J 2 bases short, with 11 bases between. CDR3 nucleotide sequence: TGTGCCAGCAGTGAAACTAGAGCCCCCACAGATACGCAGTATTTT. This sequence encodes CASSETRAPTDTQYF.

The CDR3, as DNA: TGTGCCAGCAGTGAACAGGGGGGGAACTATGGCTACACCTTC. Its protein is CASSEQGGNYGYTF. The chain is built from TRBV2 and TRBJ1-2; 7 bases agree with TRBD1. Looked up from germline, CDR1 is SNHLY and CDR2 is FYNNEI. With V trimmed by 2 bases and J by 2 bases, 2 bases remained unmatched. The CDR3 has 14 amino acids.

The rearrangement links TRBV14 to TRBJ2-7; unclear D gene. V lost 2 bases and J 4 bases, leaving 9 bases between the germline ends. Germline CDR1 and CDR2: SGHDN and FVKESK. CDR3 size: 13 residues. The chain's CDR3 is CASSQQKMYEQYF. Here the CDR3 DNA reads TGTGCCAGCAGCCAACAAAAGATGTACGAGCAGTACTTC.

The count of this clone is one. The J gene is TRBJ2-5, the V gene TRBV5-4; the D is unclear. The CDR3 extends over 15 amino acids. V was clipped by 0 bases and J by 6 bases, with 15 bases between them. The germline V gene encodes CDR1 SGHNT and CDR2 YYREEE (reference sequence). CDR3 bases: TGTGCCAGCAGCTTGGGTCGTCAAGGCCCCCAGACCCAGTACTTC. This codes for CASSLGRQGPQTQYF.

In nucleotides, the CDR3 is TGTGCCAGTAGGGGGCTTCTCGAAAAACTGTTTTTT. This gives the protein CASRGLLEKLFF. This chain uses TRBV19 with TRBJ1-4; D possibly corresponds to TRBD1 (5 bases). The germline CDR1 and CDR2 sequences are LNHDA and SQIVND (reference sequence). The ends were cut back, 6 bases at V and 8 bases at J, with 10 bases in the middle. This CDR3 is 12 amino acids long.

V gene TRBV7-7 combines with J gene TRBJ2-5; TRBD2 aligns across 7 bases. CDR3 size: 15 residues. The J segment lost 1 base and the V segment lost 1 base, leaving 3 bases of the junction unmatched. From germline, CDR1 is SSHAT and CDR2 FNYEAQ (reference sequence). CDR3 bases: TGTGCCAGCAGCTTAGAGGCTAGCGGCCAAGAGACCCAGTACTTC. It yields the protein CASSLEASGQETQYF. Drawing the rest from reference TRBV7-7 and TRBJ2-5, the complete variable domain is GAGVSQSPRYKVTKRGQDVTLRCDPISSHATLYWYQQALGQGPEFLTYFNYEAQPDKSGLPSDRFSAERPEGSISTLTIQRTEQRDSAMYRCASSLEASGQETQYFGPGTRLLVL.

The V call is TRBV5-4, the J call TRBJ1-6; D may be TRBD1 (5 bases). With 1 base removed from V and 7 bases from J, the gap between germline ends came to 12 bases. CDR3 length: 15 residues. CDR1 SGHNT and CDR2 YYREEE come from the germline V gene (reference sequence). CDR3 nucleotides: TGTGCCAGCAGCTTGATGGGGGGAGCCAATTCACCCCTCCACTTT. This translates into CASSLMGGANSPLHF.

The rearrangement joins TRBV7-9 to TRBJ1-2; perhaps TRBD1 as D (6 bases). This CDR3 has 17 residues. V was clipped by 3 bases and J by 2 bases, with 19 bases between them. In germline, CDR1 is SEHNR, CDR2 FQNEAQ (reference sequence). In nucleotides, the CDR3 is TGTGCCAGCAGCTTCGGGGCAGGGGAGTTCCAAAACTATGGCTACACCTTC. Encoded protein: CASSFGAGEFQNYGYTF.

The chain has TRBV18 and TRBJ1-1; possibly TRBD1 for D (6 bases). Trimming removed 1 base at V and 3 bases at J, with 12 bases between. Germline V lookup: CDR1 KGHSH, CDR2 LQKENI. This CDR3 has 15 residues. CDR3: CASSPRRGWDTEAFF. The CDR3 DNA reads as TGTGCCAGCTCACCACGCAGGGGTTGGGACACTGAAGCTTTCTTT.

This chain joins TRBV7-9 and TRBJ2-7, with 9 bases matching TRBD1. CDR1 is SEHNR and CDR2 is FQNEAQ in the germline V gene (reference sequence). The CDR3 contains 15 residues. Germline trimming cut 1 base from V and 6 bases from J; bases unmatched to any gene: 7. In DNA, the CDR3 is TGTGCCAGCAGCTTAGGGGGGACAGGGAATGCCGAGCAGTACTTC. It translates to CASSLGGTGNAEQYF.

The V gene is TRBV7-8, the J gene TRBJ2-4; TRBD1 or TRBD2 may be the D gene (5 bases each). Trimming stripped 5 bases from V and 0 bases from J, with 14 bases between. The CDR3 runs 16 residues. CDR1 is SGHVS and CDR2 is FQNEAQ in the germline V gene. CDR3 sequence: CASSLGTSVAKNIQYF. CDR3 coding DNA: TGTGCCAGCAGCCTCGGGACCTCAGTAGCCAAAAACATTCAGTACTTC.

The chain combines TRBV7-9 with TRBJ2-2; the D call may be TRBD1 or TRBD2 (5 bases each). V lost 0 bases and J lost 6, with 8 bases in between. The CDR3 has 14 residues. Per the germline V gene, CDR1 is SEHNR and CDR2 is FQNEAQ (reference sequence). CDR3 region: CASSLAGRAGELFF. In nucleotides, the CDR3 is TGTGCCAGCAGCTTAGCGGGGCGGGCCGGGGAGCTGTTTTTT.

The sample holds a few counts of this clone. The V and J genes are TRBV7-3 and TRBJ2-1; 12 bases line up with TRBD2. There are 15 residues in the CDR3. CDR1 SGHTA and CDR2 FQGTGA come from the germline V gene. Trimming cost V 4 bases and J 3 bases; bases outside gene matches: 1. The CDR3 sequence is CASSSLAGGYNEQFF. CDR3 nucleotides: TGTGCCAGCAGCTCACTAGCGGGGGGCTACAATGAGCAGTTCTTC.

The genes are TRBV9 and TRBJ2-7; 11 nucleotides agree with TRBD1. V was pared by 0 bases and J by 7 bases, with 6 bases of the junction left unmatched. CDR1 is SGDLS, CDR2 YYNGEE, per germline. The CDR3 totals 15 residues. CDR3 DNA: TGTGCCAGCAGCGTAGGGACAGGGGGCGTTTGGGAGCAGTACTTC. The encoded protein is CASSVGTGGVWEQYF.